Listed here are 21 T cell receptor beta chains from one sample, sequenced in a study of T cells after yellow fever vaccination (dated by TCRdb to the late 2010s). The library was built by means of 5' RACE. Sequencing was performed on an Illumina HiSeq 2500. TCRdb handled the public reads itself, with Q25 trimming in fastp and clone calling in MiXCR, and kept productive beta chains. Each entry merges the rows of one CDR3 protein and shows their most common DNA and genes. The sample contains around 550,000 distinct CDR3 sequences, 15% to 20% of them found a single time. Jointly, the top ten make up around an eighth of the sample. Reading the label with the study, this specimen's treatment or condition is: live attenuated yellow fever vaccine strain. The input for sequencing was PBMCs, taken 15 days after the yellow fever booster vaccination. These receptors were taken from a man younger than 40 who received the YFV17D yellow fever vaccine.

This clonotype was observed many times. V usage is TRBV6-5 and J usage is TRBJ2-7, with a possible D match to TRBD1 (6 bases). Trimming removed 5 bases from V and 1 base from J, with 18 bases in between. The CDR3 consists of 16 residues. Germline V gene lookup returns CDR1 MNHEY and CDR2 SVGAGI. The CDR3 DNA reads TGTGCCAGCAGTACAGGGCAGGCGACGGTGTCCTACGAGCAGTACTTC. Its protein product is CASSTGQATVSYEQYF.

The V gene is TRBV5-4, the J gene TRBJ1-3, with TRBD1 as a possible D gene (6 bases). The ends were cut back, 4 bases at V and 0 bases at J, with 14 bases in the middle. In germline, CDR1 is SGHNT, CDR2 YYREEE (reference sequence). The CDR3 runs to 16 residues. The CDR3 is CASSPGPGASGNTIYF. The DNA of the CDR3 is TGTGCCAGCAGCCCAGGACCAGGGGCCTCTGGAAACACCATATATTTT.

The rearrangement joins TRBV20-1 to TRBJ2-7; 13 nucleotides agree with TRBD2. Germline values: CDR1 DFQATT, CDR2 SNEGSKA (reference sequence). Trimming took 6 bases from V and 4 from J; bases not matched to a gene: 6. The CDR3 is made up of 14 amino acids. The CDR3 DNA follows: TGCAGTGCGGAACTAGCGGGAGGGCTTTACGAGCAGTACTTC. Translated, it gives CSAELAGGLYEQYF.

This clonotype was seen a handful of times. The genes are TRBV6-5 and TRBJ2-3; TRBD2 agrees at 9 bases. CDR1 is MNHEY and CDR2 is SVGAGI in the germline V gene. The CDR3 sequence is 15 residues long. The V and J ends lost 1 base and 8 bases, in that order; junction bases with no gene match: 7. In DNA, the CDR3 is TGTGCCAGCAGTTACTTTTTAGCGGGAGTCCTTACGCAGTATTTT. It is translated as CASSYFLAGVLTQYF.

This rearrangement joins TRBV29-1 to TRBJ2-3; D gene uncertain. V shed 0 bases and J shed 0 bases, with 4 bases lying between them. This CDR3 spans 13 amino acids. Looked up from germline, CDR1 is SQVTM and CDR2 is ANQGSEA. CDR3 amino acids: CSVEEFSTDTQYF. CDR3 bases: TGCAGCGTTGAAGAGTTTAGCACAGATACGCAGTATTTT.

V gene TRBV7-9 combines with J gene TRBJ2-1, with D hard to call. Germline CDR1 is SEHNR and CDR2 is FQNEAQ (reference sequence). The CDR3 covers 11 residues. Trimming left V 5 bases short and J 9 bases short, with 8 bases between. In DNA, the CDR3 is TGTGCCAGCAGCCCTAGTATTGAGCAGTTCTTC. Translation gives CASSPSIEQFF.

There are a few counts of this clonotype. V usage is TRBV10-2 and J usage is TRBJ2-1; no firm D call. V was pared by 3 bases and J by 0 bases, with 12 bases between. The CDR3 sequence is 16 residues long. CDR1 and CDR2 (germline): WSHSY, SAAADI. CDR3 coding DNA: TGCGCCAGCAGTGATGGGCAGTTGAGCTCCTACAATGAGCAGTTCTTC. Its protein product is CASSDGQLSSYNEQFF.

V gene TRBV25-1 combines with J gene TRBJ2-1; 9 nucleotides match TRBD2. The germline V gene encodes CDR1 MGHDK and CDR2 SYGVNS. V was clipped by 3 bases and J by 10 bases; unmatched bases: 4. This CDR3 spans 13 amino acids. The CDR3 DNA reads as TGTGCCAGCAGTGATCCTAGCGGGATAGAGCAGTTCTTC. Its protein product is CASSDPSGIEQFF.

The chain joins TRBV12-3 or TRBV12-4 to TRBJ1-6; D is perhaps TRBD1 (6 bases). The CDR3 runs 14 residues. Trimming left V 6 bases short and J 5 bases short, with 11 bases between. This CDR3 reads CASRLQGHNSPLHF. CDR3 DNA: TGTGCCAGCAGGTTACAGGGTCATAATTCACCCCTCCACTTT.

CDR3 protein: CASRSGRVSAEQFF. The CDR3 region has the DNA TGTGCCAGCAGAAGCGGGAGGGTTAGTGCGGAGCAGTTCTTC. The chain uses TRBV6-1 and TRBJ2-1; TRBD2 aligns across 10 bases. Germline values: CDR1 MNHNS, CDR2 SASEGT. The length of the CDR3 is 14 residues. After removal of 6 bases from V and 10 bases from J, the junction contained 9 bases not matched to a gene.

This clonotype turned up a few times. The chain couples TRBV20-1 to TRBJ2-1; D is unclear. The V gene lost 2 bases and the J gene lost 5 bases, with 13 bases spanning the gap. The CDR3 is 14 residues long. Germline V gives CDR1 DFQATT, CDR2 SNEGSKA (reference sequence). CDR3 region: CSARLISTDNEQFF. The CDR3 nucleotides are TGCAGTGCTAGATTGATCTCGACGGACAATGAGCAGTTCTTC.

In its sample, this clonotype was seen a few times. The chain joins TRBV20-1 to TRBJ2-1, with 12 bases aligning to TRBD2. This CDR3 spans 14 amino acids. Per germline, CDR1 DFQATT and CDR2 SNEGSKA (reference sequence). Trimming removed 6 bases from V and 4 bases from J; junction bases left unmatched: 4. The DNA of the CDR3 is TGCAGTGCCGGACTAGCGGGGCTATACAATGAGCAGTTCTTC. It specifies CSAGLAGLYNEQFF.

The J gene is TRBJ1-5, the V gene TRBV12-3 or TRBV12-4; D is ambiguous. V lost 6 bases, J lost 7 bases, and 16 bases lay in between. The CDR3 length is 14 residues. The DNA of the CDR3 is TGTGCCAGCAGCCCCATGGTGGAGGGACAGCCCCAGCATTTT. Translated, it gives CASSPMVEGQPQHF.

In its sample, this clonotype was seen a few times. The rearrangement uses TRBV7-9 and TRBJ1-1; D gene uncertain. Germline values: CDR1 SEHNR, CDR2 FQNEAQ (reference sequence). Trimming shortened V by 4 bases and J by 7 bases, and 7 bases separated the two germline ends. There are 11 residues in the CDR3. CDR3: CASSSALEAFF. Written as DNA, the CDR3 is TGTGCCAGCAGCTCCGCACTTGAAGCTTTCTTT. Based on the CDR3 plus reference TRBV7-9 and TRBJ1-1, the full variable domain is DTGVSQNPRHKITKRGQNVTFRCDPISEHNRLYWYRQTLGQGPEFLTYFQNEAQLEKSRLLSDRFSAERPKGSFSTLEIQRTEQGDSAMYLCASSSALEAFFGQGTRLTVV.

This clonotype was counted a single time. The chain carries TRBV9 and TRBJ1-3; D is ambiguous. The length of the CDR3 is 14 residues. V dropped 0 bases and J dropped 0 bases, with 4 bases sitting between them. Looked up from germline, CDR1 is SGDLS and CDR2 is YYNGEE. The DNA of the CDR3 is TGTGCCAGCAGCGTAGAAAGCTCTGGAAACACCATATATTTT. Translation gives CASSVESSGNTIYF.

This clonotype was counted between two and nine times. The V gene is TRBV25-1, the J gene TRBJ2-4, with TRBD1 matching over 10 bases. This CDR3 is built from 16 residues. V was clipped by 5 bases and J by 0 bases; unmatched bases: 4. Germline values: CDR1 MGHDK, CDR2 SYGVNS. CDR3 bases: TGTGCCAGCAGTAGCGGACAGGGGGTAGCCAAAAACATTCAGTACTTC. Its protein product is CASSSGQGVAKNIQYF.

For this clonotype: With a much larger clone just one base away, this may be a read error. J is TRBJ2-7 and V is TRBV12-3 or TRBV12-4; TRBD1 matches 7 bases. The V and J ends lost 5 bases and 3 bases, in that order; junction bases with no gene match: 1. This CDR3 is 12 amino acids long. The CDR3 reads CASSGTDYEQYF. CDR3 nucleotide sequence: TGTGCCAGCAGTGGGACAGACTACGAGCAGTACTTC.

This clonotype was observed a handful of times. V gene TRBV12-3 or TRBV12-4 combines with J gene TRBJ2-1; D not resolved. The CDR3 has 16 residues. Trimming removed 7 bases at V and 7 bases at J, with 23 bases between. The CDR3 sequence: CASNTHQMRYWNEQFF. The CDR3 DNA follows: TGTGCCAGCAACACTCATCAGATGAGGTATTGGAATGAGCAGTTCTTC.

The chain couples TRBV7-8 to TRBJ2-3; 7 bases map to TRBD2. The CDR3 spans 17 residues. The V segment lost 4 bases and the J segment 4 bases; nucleotides outside the gene matches: 14. Germline V gene sequence: CDR1 SGHVS, CDR2 FQNEAQ. The CDR3 protein is CASSWGSEAGVADTQYF. Here the CDR3 DNA reads TGTGCCAGCAGCTGGGGCTCTGAGGCGGGAGTGGCAGATACGCAGTATTTT.

This clonotype was observed a few times. V and J are TRBV6-4 and TRBJ2-1; 11 bases agree with TRBD2. The germline V gene encodes CDR1 MRHNA and CDR2 SNTAGT. The V and J ends lost 6 bases and 6 bases, in that order; junction bases with no gene match: 7. The CDR3 loop spans 15 amino acids. The CDR3 nucleotides read TGTGCCAGCAGCGTGGGACTAGCGGCAGTCAATGAGCAGTTCTTC. This encodes CASSVGLAAVNEQFF.

In its sample, this clonotype was seen a few times. V gene TRBV27 combines with J gene TRBJ2-3; D uncertain. Trimming took 3 bases from V and 0 from J, leaving 10 bases between them. The CDR3 covers 15 residues. Germline values: CDR1 MNHEY, CDR2 SMNVEV (reference sequence). The CDR3 is CASSFLGRSTDTQYF. In nucleotides, the CDR3 is TGTGCCAGCAGTTTTCTGGGAAGGAGCACAGATACGCAGTATTTT.